The sequence of this T cell receptor beta chain was determined in a study of T cell changes during pregnancy in multiple sclerosis. This clone was observed once. Per germline, CDR1 SQVTM and CDR2 ANQGSEA. Trimming stripped 7 bases from V and 4 bases from J, with 13 bases between. The CDR3 spans 13 residues. Clones were sequenced by immunoSEQ multiplex PCR, and TCRdb holds only the in-frame ones, with some missing. This sample has over 45,000 clones, with less than 95% found just once. The starting material was peripheral blood, obtained in the first trimester of pregnancy. The rearrangement joins TRBV29-1 to TRBJ2-2, with D tentatively TRBD1 (6 bases). This TCR was sampled from a female donor in good health, enrolled as a control in a pregnancy study. CDR3 in DNA: TGCAGCGGGACCGGGACAAGCACCGGGGAGCTGTTTTTT. Its translation is CSGTGTSTGELFF.